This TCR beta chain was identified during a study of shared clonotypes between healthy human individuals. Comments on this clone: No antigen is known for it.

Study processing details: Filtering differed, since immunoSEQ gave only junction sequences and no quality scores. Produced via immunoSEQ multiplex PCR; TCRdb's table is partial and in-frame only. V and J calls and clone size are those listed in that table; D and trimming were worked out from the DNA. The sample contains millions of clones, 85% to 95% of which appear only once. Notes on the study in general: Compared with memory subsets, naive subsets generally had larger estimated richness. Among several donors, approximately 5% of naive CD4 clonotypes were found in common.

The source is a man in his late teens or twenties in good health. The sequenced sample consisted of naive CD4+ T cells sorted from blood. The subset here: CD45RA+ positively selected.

The CDR3 reads CASSPGEQGEKLFF. The CDR3 coding sequence is TGTGCCAGCTCACCCGGAGAGCAGGGGGAAAAACTGTTTTTT. The gene calls are TRBV18 and TRBJ1-4; possible D gene TRBD1, 6 bases. Looked up from germline, CDR1 is KGHSH and CDR2 is LQKENI. This CDR3 comprises 14 residues. Trimming pared 3 bases from V and 8 bases from J, leaving 13 bases between.